This paragraph covers one T cell receptor (beta chain) sequence. Its target is unknown. TCRdb keeps only in-frame clones here, not all; method: immunoSEQ multiplex PCR. The data show 30,000 to 40,000 clones, approximately 89% seen once. CDR1 and CDR2 (germline): SNHLY, FYNNEI. V was clipped by 0 bases and J by 0 bases, with 6 bases between them. CDR3 size: 16 residues. This sample was included in a study of OX40 agonist ivuxolimab in advanced cancers. Findings and caveats of the study: CD8+ T cells were the subset that, on average, had more expanded clones than CD4+. In the 0.1-3.0 mg/kg groups, partial responders showed among the lowest expansion.

This chain joins TRBV2 and TRBJ1-6; D call uncertain. This material consisted of CD4+ or CD8+ T cells sorted from blood, taken in a trial of the OX40 agonist ivuxolimab. This TCR was sampled from an adult with an advanced solid tumor such as melanoma, head and neck, liver or kidney cancer. The DNA of the CDR3 is TGTGCCAGCAGTGAAGCAAGCGTCTCCTATAATTCACCCCTCCACTTT. Translated: CASSEASVSYNSPLHF.